A single sample gave rise to the 8 T cell receptor beta chains below, sequenced in a study of regulatory dendritic cells for organ transplantation. Their cognate antigens are unknown. The method was immunoSEQ multiplex PCR; TCRdb's version includes in-frame clones alone and lacks a portion of them. The table lists about 21,000 clones, 85% of them singletons. CFSE-labeled sorted T cells met regulatory or mature dendritic cells for about five days. Sequencing was done on a sample of naive CD4+ T cells from blood cultured with dendritic cells. Subset meaning: CD45RA+ naive T cells. These receptors originate from a human donor in good health.

This chain joins TRBV2 and TRBJ2-7, with a weak D call TRBD2 (6 bases). Trimming pared 2 bases from V and 5 bases from J, leaving 13 bases between. The CDR3 is 14 amino acids. Germline V gene lookup returns CDR1 SNHLY and CDR2 FYNNEI. CDR3 protein: CASSERLAFNEQYF. The CDR3 DNA is TGTGCCAGCAGTGAACGGCTAGCGTTTAACGAGCAGTACTTC.

This chain joins TRBV19 and TRBJ2-7; TRBD2 matches at 9 bases. V was clipped by 5 bases and J by 3 bases; unmatched bases: 8. From germline, CDR1 is LNHDA and CDR2 SQIVND (reference sequence). The CDR3 runs 15 residues. Here the CDR3 reads CASSLAGLAGYEQYF. CDR3 nucleotide sequence: TGTGCCAGTAGTCTGGCGGGACTAGCAGGCTACGAGCAGTACTTC.

V is TRBV19 and J is TRBJ2-5; 8 positions agree with TRBD1. J lost 3 bases, V lost 6 bases, and 12 bases had no gene match. The CDR3 contains 16 residues. CDR1 is LNHDA, CDR2 SQIVND, per germline (reference sequence). The CDR3 here is CASSQGANQGKETQYF. CDR3 bases: TGTGCCAGTAGCCAGGGGGCAAACCAAGGCAAAGAGACCCAGTACTTC.

A few counts support this clone. The gene calls are TRBV7-2 and TRBJ1-6; the match to TRBD1 covers 7 bases. This CDR3 is built from 14 residues. V shed 3 bases, J shed 10 bases, and the junction held 6 bases outside the gene matches. Germline V gene lookup returns CDR1 SGHTA and CDR2 FQGNSA. The CDR3 DNA is TGTGCCAGCAGCTTCGGACAGGTCCCCTCACCCCTCCACTTT. Translation: CASSFGQVPSPLHF. The whole variable domain, remainder taken from reference TRBV7-2 and TRBJ1-6, is GAGVSQSPSNKVTEKGKDVELRCDPISGHTALYWYRQSLGQGLEFLIYFQGNSAPDKSGLPSDRFSAERTGGSVSTLTIQRTQQEDSAVYLCASSFGQVPSPLHFGNGTRLTVT.

The V and J genes are TRBV7-8 and TRBJ1-4; D uncertain. Trimming cost V 0 bases and J 5 bases, with 13 bases left between them. CDR1 and CDR2 (germline): SGHVS, FQNEAQ. The CDR3 totals 16 residues. The CDR3 here is CASSLARVRPNEKLFF. CDR3 nucleotides: TGTGCCAGCAGCTTAGCCCGGGTCAGACCGAATGAAAAACTGTTTTTT.

The rearrangement uses TRBV5-5 and TRBJ1-4; TRBD1 matches at 7 bases. The CDR3 length is 14 residues. From germline, CDR1 is SGHKS and CDR2 YYEKEE (reference sequence). V shed 2 bases and J 6 bases; nucleotides not matched to a gene: 4. The CDR3 is CASSFLGGDEKLFF. The CDR3 DNA follows: TGTGCCAGCAGCTTCTTAGGGGGCGATGAAAAACTGTTTTTT.

The chain combines TRBV4-2 with TRBJ2-3; 8 positions agree with TRBD1. The V gene end was trimmed by 0 bases and the J gene end by 11 bases; junction bases not matched to a gene: 13. This CDR3 region has 16 residues. Germline V CDR1 and CDR2: LGHNA, YNFKEQ. The CDR3 protein is CASSQDGANRGTGQYF. Here the CDR3 DNA reads TGTGCCAGCAGCCAAGATGGCGCAAACCGCGGGACAGGGCAGTATTTT.

This clone was observed a single time. The chain carries TRBV7-9 and TRBJ2-5, with 7 bases identical to TRBD2. The CDR3 sequence is 14 residues long. Trimming removed 4 bases from V and 5 bases from J; junction bases left unmatched: 7. Germline V gene data show CDR1 as SEHNR and CDR2 as FQNEAQ (reference sequence). Here the CDR3 DNA reads TGTGCCAGCAGCTCCCGCGCGGGAGCGGAGACCCAGTACTTC. Translation gives CASSSRAGAETQYF.